Detailed here is one T cell receptor (delta chain). Its antigen is as yet unknown. TCRdb lists the protein of a much larger clone for this DNA, which differs at residue 17, so this is likely a read error; the protein given here is translated from the DNA itself. The V gene's germline CDR1 is TSWWSYY and CDR2 QGS. This CDR3 contains 19 residues. Gammadelta T cells were flow-sorted from PBMC into Vgamma9/Vdelta2+ and Vdelta2-negative populations for bulk analysis. This sample was taken from a study of γδ T cells in repeated Plasmodium falciparum infection. Study at large: Each infection was followed by sampling at 21 days, plus baseline and some pre-infection draws. Study-level points and caveats: Waves of new clonotype selection appeared after repeated controlled infections in Vdelta2-negative, largely Vdelta1+, gammadelta T cells.

Sequencing covered both gamma and delta TCR chains per sample. TCRdb called clones anew from the multiplex PCR reads with CATT. The sample consists of around 50,000 delta-chain clones, 1.6% of them appearing once. The clonotype was recovered from a pool of human donors (malaria-infected and uninfected, not separated). The V gene is listed as TRDV1; no J gene was called; the DNA was not used to check the table's D call, TRDD3. Sequencing used gamma-delta T cells from blood. The CDR3 DNA sequence: TGTGCTCTTGGGGAACCCCTCGTCTTAGGGGAACTCAACACCGATAAACACATCTTT. Translating gives CALGEPLVLGELNTDKHIF.